This T cell receptor beta chain comes out of a study of long-term antiretroviral therapy in people with HIV. This CDR3 is 13 amino acids long. The germline V gene encodes CDR1 SSHAT and CDR2 FNYEAQ (reference sequence). As concerns this clone: The antigen remains unidentified. A junction boundary mismatches the germline segment, possibly from a read error.

The assay used was immunoSEQ (version v3.0), run at survey level. Some clones are missing from TCRdb's copy, which holds only in-frame ones; the method was immunoSEQ multiplex PCR. This table has 30,000 or so clones, under 85% appearing once. Whole-study results and caveats: Repertoire dominance by clones expanded before ART was seen at all time points. Controls had broader CDR3 length ranges than HIV repertoires did. The study collected no data on ART adherence, viral resistance or therapy changes.

The sequence came from a man aged 50 to 59 with HIV. The sample in question was unsorted PBMCs, obtained 3 years after starting antiretroviral therapy. The rearrangement links TRBV7-7 to TRBJ2-7; D is perhaps TRBD1 (5 bases). CDR3: CASSLGIRDEQYF. The CDR3 nucleotides are TGTGCTAGCAGCTTAGGGATCAGGGACGAGCAGTACTTC.